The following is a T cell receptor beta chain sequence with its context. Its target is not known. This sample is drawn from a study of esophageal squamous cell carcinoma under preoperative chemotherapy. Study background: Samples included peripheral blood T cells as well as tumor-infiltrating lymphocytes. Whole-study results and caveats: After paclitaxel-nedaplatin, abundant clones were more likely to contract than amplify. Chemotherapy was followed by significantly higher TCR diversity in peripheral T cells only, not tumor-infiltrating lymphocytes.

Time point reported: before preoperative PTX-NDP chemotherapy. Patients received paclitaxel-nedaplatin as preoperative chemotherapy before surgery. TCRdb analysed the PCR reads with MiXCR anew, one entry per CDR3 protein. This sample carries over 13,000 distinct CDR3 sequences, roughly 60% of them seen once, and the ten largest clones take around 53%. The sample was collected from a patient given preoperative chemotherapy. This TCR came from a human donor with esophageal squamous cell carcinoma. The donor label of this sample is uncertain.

In DNA form, the CDR3 reads TGTGCCAGCAGGCGGTCCCTTGGGGGGAACACTGAAGCTTTCTTT. It is translated as CASRRSLGGNTEAFF. The chain joins TRBV6-1 to TRBJ1-1; a weak D match, TRBD1 (5 bases). The germline gives CDR1 MNHNS, CDR2 SASEGT. The CDR3 runs to 15 residues. V shed 6 bases and J shed 1 base, with 15 bases lying between them.